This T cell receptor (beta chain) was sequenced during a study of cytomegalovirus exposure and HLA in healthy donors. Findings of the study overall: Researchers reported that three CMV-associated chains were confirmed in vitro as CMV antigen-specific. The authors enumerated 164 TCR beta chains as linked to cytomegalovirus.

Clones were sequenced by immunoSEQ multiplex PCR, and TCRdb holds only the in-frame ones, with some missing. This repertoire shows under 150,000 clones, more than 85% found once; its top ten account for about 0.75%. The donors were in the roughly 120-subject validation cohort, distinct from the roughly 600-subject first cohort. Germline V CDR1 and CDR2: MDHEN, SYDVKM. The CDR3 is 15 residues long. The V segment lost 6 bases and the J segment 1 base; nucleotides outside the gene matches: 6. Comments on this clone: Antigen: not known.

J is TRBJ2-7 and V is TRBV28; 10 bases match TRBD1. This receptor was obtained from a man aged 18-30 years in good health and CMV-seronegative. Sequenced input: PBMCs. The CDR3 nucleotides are TGTGCCAGCAGGGGCCGGGACAGGGGTTCCTACGAGCAGTACTTC. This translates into CASRGRDRGSYEQYF.